These T cell receptor beta chains were read from a single sample in a study of blood T cell repertoires in COVID-19. TCRdb keeps only in-frame clones here, not all; method: immunoSEQ multiplex PCR. The sample includes around 480,000 clones, approximately 90% seen only once; the top ten take under 0.85%. What was sequenced was PBMCs or T cells enriched from blood (not recorded which). The source is a young woman who had recovered from COVID-19. Both conserved end residues are part of each CDR3. The D gene is left open where the match is weak. Size is omitted from some rows. Given values are once, few, many or a class for expanded clones.

>TRBV29-1|once|.|TRBJ2-7
TGCAGCCCAACCCGAGGAGGGGCAGTCGAGTACGAGCAGTACTTC
CSPTRGGAVEYEQYF
>TRBV2|.|TRBD2|TRBJ2-5
TGTGCCAGCAGTGAAGAGGCCTTTTGGACTAGCGGGGTACAAGAGACCCAGTACTTC
CASSEEAFWTSGVQETQYF
>TRBV18|.|.|TRBJ1-2
TGTGCCAGCTCATCCCAAGACTACCGGGATGGCTACACCTTC
CASSSQDYRDGYTF
>TRBV5-4|once|TRBD1|TRBJ2-5
TGTGCCAGCAGCCATTGGGACAGGGGGGGTGAGACCCAGTACTTC
CASSHWDRGGETQYF
>TRBV19|.|TRBD1|TRBJ1-6
TGTGCCAGTAGTGGGCGGACAGGGAGTTCACCCCTCCACTTT
CASSGRTGSSPLHF
>TRBV7-9|.|TRBD1|TRBJ2-1
TGTGCCAGCAGCTTCCCGGACAGGGACCCCCAGTTCTTC
CASSFPDRDPQFF
>TRBV28|.|.|TRBJ1-2
TGTGCCAGCAGTTTTCAGATAAAGGGGTATGGCTACACCTTC
CASSFQIKGYGYTF
>TRBV5-1|.|.|TRBJ1-1
TGCGCCAGCAGCTTGGTACCCTCAGGGATCACTGAAGCTTTCTTT
CASSLVPSGITEAFF
>TRBV5-1|.|.|TRBJ2-1
TGCGCCAGCAGTTTAAACTACGATGAGCAGTTCTTC
CASSLNYDEQFF
>TRBV29-1|.|.|TRBJ1-1
TGCAGCGTTGAAATTAGGGGAACTGAAGCTTTCTTT
CSVEIRGTEAFF
>TRBV28|.|TRBD2|TRBJ2-7
TGTGCCAGCAGTCGGGGGGGGGACCTCTCCTACGAGCAGTACTTC
CASSRGGDLSYEQYF
>TRBV7-9|.|.|TRBJ1-4
TGTGCCAGCAGCAGCCTACTGGAGGACGAAAAACTGTTTTTT
CASSSLLEDEKLFF
>TRBV5-1|.|.|TRBJ2-1
TGCGCCAGCAGCTTGAGAAGCGTGCACAATGAGCAGTTCTTC
CASSLRSVHNEQFF
>TRBV15|.|.|TRBJ2-2
TGTGCCACCAGCACAAACACCGGGGAGCTGTTTTTT
CATSTNTGELFF
>TRBV2|.|.|TRBJ1-5
TGTGCCAGCAGTGTGTTAATGGTATTAGATCAGCCCCAGCATTTT
CASSVLMVLDQPQHF
>TRBV5-1|once|TRBD1|TRBJ2-5
TGCGCCAGCAGCCCCTACCCACAGGGGAGAGGCGAGACCCAGTACTTC
CASSPYPQGRGETQYF
>TRBV10-2|.|TRBD2|TRBJ2-7
TGCGCCAGCAGAGCGGGGGGGATTTCTTACGAGCAGTACTTC
CASRAGGISYEQYF
>TRBV5-1|.|.|TRBJ1-2
TGCGCCAGCAGCTTGGCCATGGGGGCAGACTATGGCTACACCTTC
CASSLAMGADYGYTF
>TRBV5-1|.|.|TRBJ1-4
TGCGCCAGCAGCTCCTTACCGAAAGCGATGATCGAGGATCTCTATAATGAAAAACTGTTTTTT
CASSSLPKAMIEDLYNEKLFF
>TRBV6-5|.|.|TRBJ2-2
TGTGCCAGCAGTCTGACAGTCACCGGGGAGCTGTTTTTT
CASSLTVTGELFF
>TRBV23-1|few|.|TRBJ2-6
TGCGCCAGCAGTCAAGGGACATTGTCTGGGGCCAACGTCCTGACTTTC
CASSQGTLSGANVLTF
>TRBV4-1|once|TRBD1|TRBJ1-6
TGCGCCAGCAGCCCCGGGACAGGGGGGTTCGAGCATTCACCCCTCCACTTT
CASSPGTGGFEHSPLHF
>TRBV5-1|.|TRBD1|TRBJ2-3
TGCGCCAGCAGCCAGGACAGGGGCCTCACAGATACGCAGTATTTT
CASSQDRGLTDTQYF
>TRBV24-1|.|.|TRBJ2-1
TGTGCCACCAGTGACACAGGCACAGGGACCCTCGGCAATGAGCAGTTCTTC
CATSDTGTGTLGNEQFF
>TRBV3-1/TRBV3-2|.|.|TRBJ1-2
TGTGCCAGCAGCCAAGGGCAGGGGCCTACCATTAACTATGGCTACACCTTC
CASSQGQGPTINYGYTF
>TRBV5-8|.|TRBD2|TRBJ2-5
TGTGCCAGCAGCCTAACGCGGGGGGAGGAGGAGACCCAGTACTTC
CASSLTRGEEETQYF
>TRBV28|.|TRBD1|TRBJ1-4
TGTGCCAGCACCGATACAGGGACAGGGAGGGTAAAACTGTTTTTT
CASTDTGTGRVKLFF
>TRBV4-2|.|TRBD2|TRBJ2-3
TGTGCCAGCAGCGTTCTAGCGGTCACAGATACGCAGTATTTT
CASSVLAVTDTQYF
>TRBV7-9|.|.|TRBJ2-2
TGTGCCAGCAGCTCAGGACTATCCACCGGGGAGCTGTTTTTT
CASSSGLSTGELFF
>TRBV19|.|TRBD1|TRBJ1-3
TGTGCCAGCCAACAGGGGCCCAGCTCTGGAAACACCATATATTTT
CASQQGPSSGNTIYF
>TRBV5-1|.|.|TRBJ1-1
TGCGCCAGCAGAAGGGGGACTGAAGCTTTCTTT
CASRRGTEAFF
>TRBV19|.|TRBD2|TRBJ2-5
TGTGCCAGTAGTCCCAGACTAGCGGGGGGGCAAGAGACCCAGTACTTC
CASSPRLAGGQETQYF
>TRBV27|.|.|TRBJ1-5
TGTGCCAGCAGTTTAGGGCTTAATCAGCCCCAGCATTTT
CASSLGLNQPQHF
>TRBV14|.|TRBD1|TRBJ2-1
TGTGCCAGCAGCCAAGATTTAGGAACAGGGGACAATGAGCAGTTCTTC
CASSQDLGTGDNEQFF
>TRBV7-2|.|TRBD1|TRBJ1-2
TGTGCCAGCAGCCTTGACAGGGTCTATGGCTACACCTTC
CASSLDRVYGYTF
>TRBV27|.|TRBD1|TRBJ1-3
TGTGCCAGCAGTTTCCTTGTGCAATACAGGGGCTCCTCTGGAAACACCATATATTTT
CASSFLVQYRGSSGNTIYF
>TRBV19|.|TRBD2|TRBJ2-3
TGTGCCAGTAGTCCGCGACTAGCGGCTGGGGGGTATTTT
CASSPRLAAGGYF
>TRBV12-5|.|TRBD2|TRBJ2-1
TGTGCTAGTGGTTTGGTATTAGGTAGCGGGGGGAGTGAGCAGTTCTTC
CASGLVLGSGGSEQFF
>TRBV10-3|.|TRBD2|TRBJ2-5
TGTGCCATCAGTGCCGGTAGCGGGGGTTCCAGGGAGACCCAGTACTTC
CAISAGSGGSRETQYF
>TRBV2|.|TRBD1|TRBJ1-2
TGTGCCAGCAGCGGGGACAGTTCTAACTATGGCTACACCTTC
CASSGDSSNYGYTF
>TRBV6-5|.|.|TRBJ2-7
TGTGCCAGCAAACGACAGACTTACGAGCAGTACTTC
CASKRQTYEQYF